This entry concerns a single TCR beta chain. The data derive from a study of blood T cell repertoires in COVID-19. Profiled with immunoSEQ multiplex PCR; TCRdb holds only in-frame clones, not every one. The table has 110,000 or so clones, 65% to 80% seen once; the top ten hold approximately 19%. This CDR3 region has 13 residues. Germline trimming cut 3 bases from V and 7 bases from J; bases unmatched to any gene: 7. CDR1 is DFQATT, CDR2 SNEGSKA, per germline (reference sequence). Sequencing was carried out using peripheral blood. This TCR derives from a woman aged 70-85 years with acute or convalescent COVID-19. This chain joins TRBV20-1 and TRBJ1-1; TRBD1 matches at 8 bases. CDR3 loop: CSASTGGRSEAFF. For the CDR3, the DNA is TGCAGTGCTAGTACAGGGGGGCGTAGTGAAGCTTTCTTT.